The rows below give T cell receptor beta chains drawn from one sample of a study of shared clonotypes between healthy human individuals. Assay used: immunoSEQ multiplex PCR; TCRdb lists only in-frame clones, some missing. The profile covers some 700,000 clones, with less than 95% appearing a single time and more than 30% taken by the ten largest. Sample: memory CD8+ T cells from PBMCs. Receptor source: a young man in good health. Some clones in this sample may be carry-over from other donors' samples. Each CDR3 is given with its conserved first and last residue. The D gene is left open where the match is weak. Only part of the rows carry a size: once, few, many, or a class if the clone is expanded.

V gene	clone size	D gene	J gene	CDR3 protein	CDR3 DNA
TRBV30	-	TRBD1	TRBJ2-1	CAWSLKSAGQGNEQFF	TGTGCCTGGTCCCTAAAATCAGCCGGACAGGGCAATGAGCAGTTCTTC
TRBV7-9	-	-	TRBJ2-4	CASSSYRGGGKNIQYF	TGTGCCAGCAGCTCCTACAGGGGAGGGGGCAAAAACATTCAGTACTTC
TRBV5-6	-	-	TRBJ2-1	CASTQEVGNEQFF	TGTGCCAGCACCCAGGAGGTTGGCAATGAGCAGTTCTTC
TRBV10-3	-	TRBD1	TRBJ2-3	CAISESGQPWGTDTQYF	TGTGCCATCAGTGAGTCGGGACAGCCCTGGGGCACAGATACGCAGTATTTT
TRBV7-3	-	TRBD2	TRBJ2-7	CASSLDSGRAACEQYF	TGTGCCAGCAGCTTAGACTCCGGGAGGGCCGCTTGCGAGCAGTACTTC
TRBV4-1	-	-	TRBJ2-1	CASSQESVFYNEQFF	TGCGCCAGCAGCCAAGAGTCGGTGTTTTACAATGAGCAGTTCTTC
TRBV12-5	few	TRBD2	TRBJ2-1	CASGSETSGRALLLSYNEQFF	TGTGCTAGTGGTAGCGAAACTAGCGGGAGGGCCCTTTTGTTATCCTACAATGAGCAGTTCTTC
TRBV29-1	few	-	TRBJ1-2	CSVDPGYTF	TGCAGCGTTGACCCTGGCTACACCTTC
TRBV19	-	-	TRBJ1-1	CASTYLPGQGELNTEAFF	TGTGCCAGTACTTACCTCCCGGGACAAGGGGAGTTGAACACTGAAGCTTTCTTT
TRBV7-6	once	TRBD2	TRBJ2-7	CASSLGLANEQYF	TGTGCCAGCAGCTTGGGACTAGCGAACGAGCAGTACTTC
TRBV9	-	TRBD2	TRBJ2-3	CASSPSGTSSDTQYF	TGTGCCAGCAGCCCTTCCGGGACTAGCTCAGATACGCAGTATTTT
TRBV9	-	-	TRBJ2-1	CASSVVAAPRPSNEQFF	TGTGCCAGCAGCGTAGTAGCCGCCCCGCGGCCCTCCAATGAGCAGTTCTTC
TRBV13	-	-	TRBJ1-1	CASGGNMNTEAFF	TGTGCCTCCGGCGGCAACATGAACACTGAAGCTTTCTTT
TRBV7-2	-	-	TRBJ1-2	CASSSPTGMLFGYTF	TGTGCCAGCAGCTCGCCGACAGGAATGCTTTTTGGCTACACCTTC
TRBV27	-	TRBD1	TRBJ2-7	CASATDRGYEQYF	TGTGCCAGCGCCACGGACAGGGGCTACGAGCAGTACTTC
TRBV9	few	-	TRBJ1-1	CASSYSWGMEDTEAFF	TGTGCCAGCAGCTATTCTTGGGGCATGGAGGACACTGAAGCTTTCTTT
TRBV2	-	TRBD2	TRBJ2-5	CASSDLRLAGGETQYF	TGTGCCAGCAGTGACCTTAGACTAGCGGGAGGTGAGACCCAGTACTTC
TRBV5-5	-	TRBD1	TRBJ2-2	CASSPPRDRVSTGELFF	TGTGCCAGCAGCCCTCCTCGAGACAGGGTCAGCACCGGGGAGCTGTTTTTT
TRBV14	-	-	TRBJ2-7	CASSQEYRDYEQYF	TGTGCCAGCAGCCAAGAATACAGGGACTACGAGCAGTACTTC
TRBV9	-	-	TRBJ2-1	CASSEHNEQFF	TGTGCCAGCAGCGAGCATAATGAGCAGTTCTTC
TRBV4-3	many	-	TRBJ1-2	CASSQDLRGANYGYTF	TGCGCCAGCAGCCAAGATCTGCGGGGGGCGAACTATGGCTACACCTTC
TRBV9	few	TRBD2	TRBJ2-1	CASSAGLAGEYEQFF	TGTGCCAGCAGCGCCGGACTAGCGGGGGAATATGAGCAGTTCTTC
TRBV28	-	TRBD1	TRBJ1-2	CASSSGTGQGTYGYTF	TGTGCCAGCAGTTCGGGGACAGGGCAGGGAACCTATGGCTACACCTTC
TRBV6-5	-	-	TRBJ2-3	CASSYERTWADTQYF	TGTGCCAGCAGTTACGAACGGACTTGGGCAGATACGCAGTATTTT
TRBV7-2	-	TRBD2	TRBJ2-1	CASRYSGDYNEQFF	TGTGCCAGCAGATATAGCGGGGACTACAATGAGCAGTTCTTC
TRBV27	few	-	TRBJ1-1	CASSFARNTEAFF	TGTGCCAGCAGTTTTGCGAGAAACACTGAAGCTTTCTTT
TRBV6-5	-	TRBD2	TRBJ2-1	CASSYTREGEQFF	TGTGCCAGCAGTTACACTAGGGAGGGGGAGCAGTTCTTC
TRBV7-9	-	TRBD1	TRBJ2-7	CASSLWDSSYEQYF	TGTGCCAGCAGCTTATGGGACAGCTCCTACGAGCAGTACTTC
TRBV10-3	-	TRBD2	TRBJ2-5	CAISESFREGLGTQYF	TGTGCCATCAGTGAGTCGTTCCGGGAGGGCCTTGGGACCCAGTACTTC
TRBV30	-	-	TRBJ1-2	CAWSVGAGEDGYTF	TGTGCCTGGAGTGTAGGGGCAGGAGAGGATGGCTACACCTTC
TRBV7-9	once	-	TRBJ1-5	CASSSGLSGLQHF	TGTGCCAGCAGCTCTGGGCTGTCCGGTCTCCAGCATTTT
TRBV30	-	TRBD1	TRBJ1-3	CAWSEGTGGSGNTIYF	TGTGCCTGGAGCGAGGGGACAGGGGGCTCTGGAAACACCATATATTTT
TRBV14	-	-	TRBJ1-2	CASSQDRSNYGYTF	TGTGCCAGCAGCCAAGATAGGAGTAACTATGGCTACACCTTC
TRBV14	-	-	TRBJ2-1	CASSTGTPTYNEQFF	TGTGCCAGCAGCACCGGGACCCCCACTTACAATGAGCAGTTCTTC